This T cell receptor (beta chain) was found in a study of blood T cell repertoires in COVID-19. Turning to the study itself: COVID-19 samples, acute and convalescent, were from the United States, Italy and Spain.

As originally analysed: Counts of nucleated cells, estimated from reference gene primer amplification, were obtained. Clones were sequenced by immunoSEQ multiplex PCR, and TCRdb holds only the in-frame ones, with some missing. That table supplies the V and J calls and clone size; D and trimming were determined from the DNA. The repertoire consists of 250,000 or so clones, with approximately 88% occurring once and the leading ten covering roughly 2.5%. The V end lost 1 base, the J end lost 4 bases, and 10 bases lay between the germline ends. CDR1 and CDR2 (germline): SGHTA, FQGNSA. CDR3 length equals 14 residues. Enrolled through a virtual design, the participants were between roughly 18 and 89 years of age and came from some 25 US areas. Cohort assignment relied on participant-reported clinical history.

The chain links TRBV7-2 to TRBJ1-1, with no clear D. Sequencing input: PBMCs or T cells enriched from blood (not recorded which). The clonotype comes from a woman aged 40 to 50 with acute COVID-19. The CDR3 sequence: CASSLEAGSTEAFF. The CDR3 bases are TGTGCCAGCAGCTTAGAGGCAGGTAGCACTGAAGCTTTCTTT.